This T cell receptor beta chain was found in a study of CD8 T cells in Susac syndrome. There are 15 residues in the CDR3. Unmatched junction bases numbered 7, after V lost 5 bases and J lost 6 bases. Reverse transcription of roughly 0.5 to 1 ug RNA was performed with random hexamers. TCRdb used MiXCR to reprocess the immunoSEQ multiplex PCR reads, holding one entry per CDR3 protein. The table shows 150,000 to 200,000 distinct CDR3 sequences, with around 93% occurring only once. Specimen: CD4+ T cells from PBMCs. The TCR was taken from a human donor in good health. V usage is TRBV12-3 or TRBV12-4 and J usage is TRBJ1-5, with 10 bases aligning to TRBD1. CDR3 coding DNA: TGTGCCAGCAGTCAGACAGGGACAGGGGTTCAGCCCCAGCATTTT. Its protein product is CASSQTGTGVQPQHF.